This T cell receptor beta chain was obtained from a study of blood T cells in healthy people across ages. Study-wide points: Unsorted PBMCs ruled out conclusive naive versus antigen-experienced comparison.

Germline assignment: CDR1 SNHLY and CDR2 FYNNEI. There are 15 residues in the CDR3. Trimming removed 8 bases from V and 2 bases from J, with 17 bases in between. The draw of peripheral blood yielded around 10 milliliters from each donor. As to this clonotype: What it recognizes is unknown.

For the second PCR, which ran for about 7 to 11 cycles, a sample-barcoded 5' primer and a J-beta primer mix were used. TCRdb redid the calling of the 5' RACE reads with MiXCR, one entry per CDR3 protein. The sample consists of some 1.5 million distinct CDR3 sequences, approximately 43% of them appearing once. The clonotype originates from a woman between 18 and 30 years old in good health. The chain recombines TRBV2 with TRBJ2-3, with D possibly matching TRBD1 (5 bases). The sample comprised blood. The CDR3 loop reads CASGRTGTNTDTQYF. Written as DNA, the CDR3 is TGTGCCAGCGGTCGTACAGGAACAAACACAGATACGCAGTATTTT.